The 22 T cell receptor beta chains below were found in one sample sequenced in a study of TIL therapy for anti-PD-1-resistant metastatic lung cancer. Time point indicated: pre-treatment sample, taken before nivolumab and TIL therapy. Tumor tissue came from excised metastases, mostly pleural nodules or supraclavicular lymph nodes. The libraries were made with immunoSEQ v3. Only in-frame clones appear in the TCRdb table, and some are missing; sequencing was by immunoSEQ multiplex PCR. This table holds around 100,000 clones, roughly 65% found once. The source was tumor tissue, collected at baseline. Source of these receptors: a person aged 25-79 years with non-small cell lung cancer.

Here the CDR3 DNA reads TGTGCCAGCAGCGAGCGCGATCCCATCAATACGCAGTATTTT. Its protein is CASSERDPINTQYF. The chain recombines TRBV9 with TRBJ2-3, with D unresolved. The CDR3 totals 14 residues. The germline V gene has CDR1 SGDLS and CDR2 YYNGEE. V was cut by 3 bases and J by 7 bases, with 15 bases left in between.

The V gene is TRBV9, the J gene TRBJ2-5; weak D call: TRBD2 (6 bases). Germline V gene lookup returns CDR1 SGDLS and CDR2 YYNGEE. This CDR3 is 15 amino acids long. Trimming left V 2 bases short and J 0 bases short, with 11 bases between. The CDR3 DNA reads as TGTGCCAGCAGCGTTAGCGGATCAAACCAAGAGACCCAGTACTTC. The encoded protein is CASSVSGSNQETQYF.

This clone showed up many times. Here the CDR3 DNA reads TGCGCCAGCAGGGCCCGAGGGGTCACCGGGGAGCTGTTTTTT. Protein product: CASRARGVTGELFF. The chain couples TRBV5-1 to TRBJ2-2, with D possibly called TRBD1 or TRBD2 (5 bases each). Germline CDR1 SGHRS, CDR2 YFSETQ. V was trimmed by 5 bases and J by 4 bases, leaving 12 bases between them. This CDR3 contains 14 residues.

The chain couples TRBV6-2 or TRBV6-3 to TRBJ1-5, with TRBD1 matching over 7 bases. The CDR3 is made up of 16 amino acids. Germline CDR1 is MNHEY and CDR2 is SVGEGT. J gave up 1 base and V 6 bases, and 9 bases lay outside the gene matches. DNA of the CDR3: TGTGCCAGCAGCCTCAGGGACAGTACAAGCAATCAGCCCCAGCATTTT. It codes for CASSLRDSTSNQPQHF.

V is TRBV10-1 and J is TRBJ2-7; 14 positions match TRBD2. This CDR3 comprises 18 residues. V gave up 5 bases and J gave up 7 bases; unmatched junction bases: 16. CDR1 WNHNN and CDR2 SYGVQD come from the germline V gene (reference sequence). The CDR3 sequence is CASSPTPGLAGVLGEQYF. The CDR3 nucleotides read TGCGCCAGCAGTCCAACCCCGGGACTAGCGGGAGTGCTGGGGGAGCAGTACTTC.

The chain is built from TRBV5-6 and TRBJ1-5; no definite D call. This CDR3 contains 12 residues. The ends were cut back, 3 bases at V and 4 bases at J, with 5 bases in the middle. CDR1 SGHDT and CDR2 YYEEEE come from the germline V gene. The DNA of the CDR3 is TGTGCCAGCAGCTCCTGGAATCAGCCCCAGCATTTT. It specifies CASSSWNQPQHF.

The chain links TRBV18 to TRBJ1-4; D is perhaps TRBD1 (5 bases). The CDR3 length is 12 residues. From germline, CDR1 is KGHSH and CDR2 LQKENI. V was pared by 3 bases and J by 8 bases, with 7 bases between. The CDR3 loop is CASSPGGEKLFF. The CDR3 nucleotides are TGTGCCAGCTCACCGGGGGGAGAAAAACTGTTTTTT.

This clone was observed a handful of times. V and J are TRBV18 and TRBJ1-2; a possible D gene is TRBD1 (6 bases). V lost 3 bases and J lost 5, with 10 bases in between. The CDR3 consists of 13 residues. Germline-derived CDR1 and CDR2 are KGHSH and LQKENI. The CDR3 loop is CASSPGGAYGYTF. CDR3 coding DNA: TGTGCCAGCTCACCGGGGGGGGCGTATGGCTACACCTTC. Full variable domain (remainder filled in from reference TRBV18 and TRBJ1-2): NAGVMQNPRHLVRRRGQEARLRCSPMKGHSHVYWYRQLPEEGLKFMVYLQKENIIDESGMPKERFSAEFPKEGPSILRIQQVVRGDSAAYFCASSPGGAYGYTFGSGTRLTVV.

This clone came up a few times. The rearrangement joins TRBV5-4 to TRBJ2-2; TRBD1 is a possible D gene (5 bases). From germline, CDR1 is SGHNT and CDR2 YYREEE (reference sequence). The CDR3 spans 16 residues. Trimming pared 2 bases from V and 1 base from J, leaving 12 bases between. CDR3 region: CASSFGRQGNTGELFF. The CDR3 DNA reads TGTGCCAGCAGCTTTGGGCGGCAGGGGAACACCGGGGAGCTGTTTTTT. Full variable domain (remainder filled in from reference TRBV5-4 and TRBJ2-2): ETGVTQSPTHLIKTRGQQVTLRCSSQSGHNTVSWYQQALGQGPQFIFQYYREEENGRGNFPPRFSGLQFPNYSSELNVNALELDDSALYLCASSFGRQGNTGELFFGEGSRLTVL.

This clone was counted only a few times. The chain joins TRBV7-9 to TRBJ1-2; D unresolved. This CDR3 has 12 amino acids. Trimming stripped 5 bases from V and 7 bases from J, with 11 bases between. Looked up from germline, CDR1 is SEHNR and CDR2 is FQNEAQ (reference sequence). CDR3 amino acids: CASSRRLTGYTF. The CDR3, as DNA: TGTGCCAGCAGCCGACGACTGACTGGCTACACCTTC.

This chain's CDR3 is CASSLQGNQPQHF. In DNA, the CDR3 is TGCGCCAGCAGCTTACAGGGCAATCAGCCCCAGCATTTT. The chain links TRBV5-1 to TRBJ1-5; tentative D call: TRBD1 (5 bases). Trimming left V 2 bases short and J 2 bases short, with 5 bases between. The CDR3 spans 13 residues. Per the germline V gene, CDR1 is SGHRS and CDR2 is YFSETQ.

This chain connects TRBV24-1 to TRBJ2-3; perhaps D is TRBD1 or TRBD2 (5 bases each). CDR1 is KGHDR, CDR2 SFDVKD, per germline. The CDR3 is made up of 13 amino acids. The V gene lost 4 bases and the J gene lost 7 bases, with 11 bases spanning the gap. CDR3 loop: CATSDWDRHTQYF. The CDR3 DNA reads TGTGCCACCAGTGACTGGGACCGCCATACGCAGTATTTT.

The chain combines TRBV4-3 with TRBJ2-7; D is ambiguous. V gave up 0 bases and J gave up 3 bases, with 15 bases separating them. CDR3 length: 16 residues. CDR1 LGHNA and CDR2 YSLEER come from the germline V gene. CDR3 sequence: CASSQDGRSTSYEQYF. The CDR3, as DNA: TGCGCCAGCAGCCAAGATGGCAGGTCCACCAGCTACGAGCAGTACTTC.

This clone has only a few counts. Other nucleotide sequences from this sample produce the same CDR3. V usage is TRBV6-5 and J usage is TRBJ2-3; possible D gene TRBD2, 5 bases. With 0 bases removed from V and 1 base from J, the gap between germline ends came to 5 bases. The germline V gene encodes CDR1 MNHEY and CDR2 SVGAGI. CDR3 size: 14 residues. CDR3 protein: CASSYSRGTDTQYF. CDR3 bases: TGTGCCAGCAGTTACTCGCGGGGCACAGATACGCAGTATTTT.

This clone was observed a handful of times. The genes are TRBV28 and TRBJ2-2; D is perhaps TRBD1 or TRBD2 (5 bases each). The CDR3 length is 16 residues. The germline V and J ends were trimmed by 6 bases and 6 bases, with 20 bases remaining between them. Germline CDR1 reads MDHEN; CDR2 reads SYDVKM. The CDR3 DNA reads TGTGCCAGCAGCGCCTGGGGGTCCCAGTGGGCCGGGGAGCTGTTTTTT. Protein sequence: CASSAWGSQWAGELFF.

This clone was seen repeatedly, ten times or more. The chain combines TRBV10-2 with TRBJ2-5; 9 nucleotides align to TRBD2. CDR3 length: 17 amino acids. Germline-derived CDR1 and CDR2 are WSHSY and SAAADI. After removal of 6 bases from V and 3 bases from J, the junction contained 14 bases not matched to a gene. The CDR3 DNA follows: TGCGCCAGCAGCCCGGGGGGCGGGAGGGCCCCCGAAGAGACCCAGTACTTC. Translated, it gives CASSPGGGRAPEETQYF.

This clone has just a few counts. The chain couples TRBV4-1 to TRBJ2-3; no clear D. With 4 bases removed from V and 5 bases from J, the gap between germline ends came to 4 bases. The CDR3 is 11 residues long. Germline-derived CDR1 and CDR2 are MGHRA and YSYEKL. The CDR3 loop is CASSLGDTQYF. The CDR3 nucleotides are TGCGCCAGCAGCCTCGGAGATACGCAGTATTTT.

V and J are TRBV15 and TRBJ2-1; D uncertain. The CDR3 totals 15 residues. V lost 1 base and J lost 0, with 7 bases in between. CDR1 and CDR2 (germline): LNHNV, YYDKDF (reference sequence). DNA for the CDR3: TGTGCCACCAGCAGAGGAAGGAGCTCCTACAATGAGCAGTTCTTC. Amino acid sequence: CATSRGRSSYNEQFF.

The rearrangement uses TRBV30 and TRBJ1-1; D is ambiguous. The ends were cut back, 2 bases at V and 0 bases at J, with 7 bases in the middle. Germline V gene lookup returns CDR1 GTSNPN and CDR2 SVGIG (reference sequence). This CDR3 has 13 residues. The CDR3 nucleotides are TGTGCCTGGAGTCCCACCTTGAACACTGAAGCTTTCTTT. It is translated as CAWSPTLNTEAFF. The variable domain in full, completed from reference TRBV30 and TRBJ1-1, reads SQTIHQWPATLVQPVGSPLSLECTVEGTSNPNLYWYRQAAGRGLQLLFYSVGIGQISSEVPQNLSASRPQDRQFILSSKKLLLSDSGFYLCAWSPTLNTEAFFGQGTRLTVV.

Concerning this clone: The junction does not match germline at one end; this may be a read error. The V gene is TRBV27, the J gene TRBJ2-3; D is perhaps TRBD1 (6 bases). Germline loops: CDR1 MNHEY, CDR2 SMNVEV (reference sequence). This CDR3 has 13 residues. The CDR3 DNA reads as TGTGCCAGCAGTTCCCGCAGGGGTCGATACGCAGTATTT. The encoded protein is CASSSRRGRYAVF.

This clone showed up just a few times. V usage is TRBV13 and J usage is TRBJ2-1; D is unresolved. Germline-derived CDR1 and CDR2 are PRHDT and FYEKMQ (reference sequence). The CDR3 sequence is 15 residues long. V dropped 3 bases and J dropped 0 bases, with 9 bases sitting between them. The DNA for the CDR3 is TGTGCCAGCAGCTTCCGGGTGAGCTCCTACAATGAGCAGTTCTTC. Its protein is CASSFRVSSYNEQFF. Full variable domain (rest looked up from reference TRBV13 and TRBJ2-1): AAGVIQSPRHLIKEKRETATLKCYPIPRHDTVYWYQQGPGQDPQFLISFYEKMQSDKGSIPDRFSAQQFSDYHSELNMSSLELGDSALYFCASSFRVSSYNEQFFGPGTRLTVL.

The gene calls are TRBV7-3 and TRBJ2-1; tentative D call: TRBD2 (5 bases). Trimming removed 5 bases at V and 10 bases at J, with 21 bases between. The germline V gene has CDR1 SGHTA and CDR2 FQGTGA. The CDR3 totals 15 residues. The CDR3 loop reads CASSPGPSSVGEQFF. The CDR3 DNA reads TGTGCCAGCAGCCCAGGCCCTAGCTCGGTTGGCGAGCAGTTCTTC.